The rows below give T cell receptor beta chains drawn from one sample of a study of blood T cell repertoires in COVID-19. TCRdb's copy holds only in-frame clones and misses some; the assay was immunoSEQ multiplex PCR. The sample gives fewer than 65,000 clones, roughly 90% of which show up once; 1% to 1.5% is in the top ten. Sequences were obtained from peripheral blood. These receptors were collected from an elderly woman with acute or convalescent COVID-19. Each CDR3 is given with its conserved first and last residue. A D gene is named only where the DNA matches it firmly.

v_call: TRBV6-5
d_call: -
cdr3_aa: CASTQGGGDPGELFF

v_call: TRBV6-1
d_call: TRBD1
cdr3_aa: CASSEQAGGTYEQYF

v_call: TRBV30
d_call: TRBD1
cdr3_aa: CAWSFFQGQINSPLHF

v_call: TRBV7-9
d_call: -
cdr3_aa: CASSLSRDTEQFF

v_call: TRBV14
d_call: TRBD2
cdr3_aa: CASSPRTSGFSYEQYF

v_call: TRBV5-1
d_call: -
cdr3_aa: CASSLDSKNIQYF

v_call: TRBV9
d_call: -
cdr3_aa: CASSVAQGGNTIYF

v_call: TRBV28
d_call: TRBD1
cdr3_aa: CASSSPGTGKANEQFF

v_call: TRBV5-4
d_call: -
cdr3_aa: CASRMDLGITSTDTQYF

v_call: TRBV12-2
d_call: -
cdr3_aa: CASRLDNSGDGNTIYF

v_call: TRBV3-1/TRBV3-2
d_call: -
cdr3_aa: CASSQGGPSNQPQHF

v_call: TRBV18
d_call: -
cdr3_aa: CASSRGDSGNTIYF

v_call: TRBV5-1
d_call: TRBD1
cdr3_aa: CASSVGTGEGYTF

v_call: TRBV12-3/TRBV12-4
d_call: -
cdr3_aa: CASSLTRQPQHF

v_call: TRBV5-1
d_call: TRBD1
cdr3_aa: CASSRGQGAHEQYF

v_call: TRBV11-2
d_call: TRBD1
cdr3_aa: CASSFPPDRGLRTGELFF

v_call: TRBV27
d_call: TRBD1
cdr3_aa: CASSSLTGASTEAFF

v_call: TRBV9
d_call: TRBD2
cdr3_aa: CASSVGLAGSNEQFF

v_call: TRBV7-2
d_call: -
cdr3_aa: CASSTLGGRGDTQYF

v_call: TRBV5-1
d_call: TRBD1
cdr3_aa: CASSLDRGTANYEQYF

v_call: TRBV27
d_call: -
cdr3_aa: CASSWQSYNSPLHF

v_call: TRBV11-2
d_call: -
cdr3_aa: CASSRRGEKLFF

v_call: TRBV9
d_call: TRBD2
cdr3_aa: CASSVEVAGYTDTQYF

v_call: TRBV18
d_call: TRBD1
cdr3_aa: CASSPPVSRGHEQFF

v_call: TRBV19
d_call: -
cdr3_aa: CASTRRENTEAFF

v_call: TRBV28
d_call: -
cdr3_aa: CASNTNTGELFF

v_call: TRBV3-1/TRBV3-2
d_call: -
cdr3_aa: CASSQVSNTIYF

v_call: TRBV10-3
d_call: TRBD1
cdr3_aa: CAISVGPDRDHNEQFF

v_call: TRBV28
d_call: -
cdr3_aa: CASSLQISPLHF

v_call: TRBV7-9
d_call: -
cdr3_aa: CASSLAGQTSGNTIYF

v_call: TRBV9
d_call: -
cdr3_aa: CASSEPGQEAFF

v_call: TRBV7-2
d_call: -
cdr3_aa: CASSRPGGTDTQYF

v_call: TRBV7-9
d_call: TRBD1
cdr3_aa: CASSTQGRLFF

v_call: TRBV5-4
d_call: -
cdr3_aa: CASSEDRLEAFF

v_call: TRBV3-1/TRBV3-2
d_call: -
cdr3_aa: CASSQADSPQHF

v_call: TRBV19
d_call: -
cdr3_aa: CASSNPGGGPLFF

v_call: TRBV7-6
d_call: TRBD1
cdr3_aa: CASSFSGTGLYEQYF

v_call: TRBV7-9
d_call: -
cdr3_aa: CASSLDGRADTEAFF

v_call: TRBV5-4
d_call: -
cdr3_aa: CASSNLGGGRPGANVLTF

v_call: TRBV5-1
d_call: -
cdr3_aa: CASSLERSTEAFF

v_call: TRBV10-3
d_call: TRBD1
cdr3_aa: CAISETDRSLEKLFF

v_call: TRBV2
d_call: TRBD1
cdr3_aa: CASGRDRNTEAFF

v_call: TRBV5-1
d_call: TRBD1
cdr3_aa: CASSLGGGGAYTEAFF

v_call: TRBV3-1/TRBV3-2
d_call: TRBD1
cdr3_aa: CASSRTGGHTGELFF

v_call: TRBV12-3/TRBV12-4
d_call: TRBD1
cdr3_aa: CASSYRGVGEAFF

v_call: TRBV15
d_call: TRBD1
cdr3_aa: CATEDPGQFVAQYF

v_call: TRBV10-1
d_call: TRBD2
cdr3_aa: CASSEEGGRAADTQYF

v_call: TRBV28
d_call: -
cdr3_aa: CALQGQDSPLHF

v_call: TRBV11-3
d_call: -
cdr3_aa: CASSLGGGNTEAFF

v_call: TRBV3-1/TRBV3-2
d_call: TRBD1
cdr3_aa: CASSQAFPGQGLNTIYF

v_call: TRBV24-1
d_call: TRBD1
cdr3_aa: CATSGQGGAGELFF

v_call: TRBV12-3/TRBV12-4
d_call: -
cdr3_aa: CASMAGHQPQHF

v_call: TRBV3-1/TRBV3-2
d_call: -
cdr3_aa: CASSPDGHTEAFF

v_call: TRBV3-1/TRBV3-2
d_call: -
cdr3_aa: CASSQGRYNEQFF

v_call: TRBV4-3
d_call: -
cdr3_aa: CASSQGLLAFGTQYF

v_call: TRBV3-1/TRBV3-2
d_call: TRBD2
cdr3_aa: CASSQDKGLVTGELFF

v_call: TRBV6-1
d_call: -
cdr3_aa: CASSERDIEFRGYTF

v_call: TRBV1
d_call: -
cdr3_aa: CTSSAPGQGASYEQYF

v_call: TRBV5-1
d_call: TRBD1
cdr3_aa: CASSFQGAGNTIYF

v_call: TRBV6-5
d_call: TRBD1
cdr3_aa: CASSYGRGSSYEQYF